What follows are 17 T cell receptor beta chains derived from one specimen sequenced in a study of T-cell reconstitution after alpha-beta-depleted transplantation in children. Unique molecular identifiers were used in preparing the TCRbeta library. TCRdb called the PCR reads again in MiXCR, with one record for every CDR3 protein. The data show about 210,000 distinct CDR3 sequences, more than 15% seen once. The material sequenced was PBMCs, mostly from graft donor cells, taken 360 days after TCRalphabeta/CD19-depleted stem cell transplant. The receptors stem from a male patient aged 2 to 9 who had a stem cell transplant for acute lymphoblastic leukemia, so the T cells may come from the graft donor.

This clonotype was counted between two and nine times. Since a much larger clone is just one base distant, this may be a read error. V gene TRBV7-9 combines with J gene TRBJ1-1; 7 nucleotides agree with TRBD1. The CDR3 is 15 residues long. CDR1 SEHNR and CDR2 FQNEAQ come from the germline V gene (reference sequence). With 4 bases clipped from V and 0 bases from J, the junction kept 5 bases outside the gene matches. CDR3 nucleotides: TGTGCCAGCAGCTCCTCCGGGACAGTGAACACTGAAGCTTTCTTT. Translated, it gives CASSSSGTVNTEAFF. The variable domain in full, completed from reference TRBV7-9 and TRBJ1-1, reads DTGVSQNPRHKITKRGQNVTFRCDPISEHNRLYWYRQTLGQGPEFLTYFQNEAQLEKSRLLSDRFSAERPKGSFSTLEIQRTEQGDSAMYLCASSSSGTVNTEAFFGQGTRLTVV.

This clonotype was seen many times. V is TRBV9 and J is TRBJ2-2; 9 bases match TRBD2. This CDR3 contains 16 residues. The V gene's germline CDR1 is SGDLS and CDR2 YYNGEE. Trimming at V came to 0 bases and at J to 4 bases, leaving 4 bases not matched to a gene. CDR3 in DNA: TGTGCCAGCAGCGTAGCTTTACTAGCGGGCACCGGGGAGCTGTTTTTT. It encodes CASSVALLAGTGELFF.

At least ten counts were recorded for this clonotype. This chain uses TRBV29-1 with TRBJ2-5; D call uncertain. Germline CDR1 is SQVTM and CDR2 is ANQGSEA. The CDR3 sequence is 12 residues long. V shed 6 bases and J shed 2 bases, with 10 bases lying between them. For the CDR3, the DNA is TGCAGCGTCCGGACGGAACAAGAGACCCAGTACTTC. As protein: CSVRTEQETQYF.

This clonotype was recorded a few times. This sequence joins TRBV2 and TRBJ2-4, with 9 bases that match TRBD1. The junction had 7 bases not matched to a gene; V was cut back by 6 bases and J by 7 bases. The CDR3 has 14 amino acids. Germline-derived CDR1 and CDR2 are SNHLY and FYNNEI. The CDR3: CASSAGTGWNIQYF. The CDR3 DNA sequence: TGTGCCAGCAGCGCCGGGACAGGGTGGAACATTCAGTACTTC.

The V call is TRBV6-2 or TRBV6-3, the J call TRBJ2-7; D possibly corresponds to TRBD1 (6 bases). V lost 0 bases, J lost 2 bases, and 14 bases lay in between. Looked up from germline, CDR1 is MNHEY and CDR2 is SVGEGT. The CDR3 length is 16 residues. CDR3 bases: TGTGCCAGCAGTTACTCGTCCCAGGGGCCTCCCTACGAGCAGTACTTC. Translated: CASSYSSQGPPYEQYF.

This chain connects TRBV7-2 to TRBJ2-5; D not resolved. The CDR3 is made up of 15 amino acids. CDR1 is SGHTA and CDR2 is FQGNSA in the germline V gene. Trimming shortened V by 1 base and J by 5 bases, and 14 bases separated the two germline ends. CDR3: CASSLVVFAPETQYF. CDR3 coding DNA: TGTGCCAGCAGCTTAGTCGTATTCGCCCCGGAGACCCAGTACTTC.

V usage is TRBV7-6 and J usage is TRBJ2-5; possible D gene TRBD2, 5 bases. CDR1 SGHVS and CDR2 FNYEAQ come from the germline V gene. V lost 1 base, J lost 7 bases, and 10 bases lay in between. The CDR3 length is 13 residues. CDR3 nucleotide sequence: TGTGCCAGCAGCTTAGGGACTTCGGGGACCCAGTACTTC. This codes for CASSLGTSGTQYF.

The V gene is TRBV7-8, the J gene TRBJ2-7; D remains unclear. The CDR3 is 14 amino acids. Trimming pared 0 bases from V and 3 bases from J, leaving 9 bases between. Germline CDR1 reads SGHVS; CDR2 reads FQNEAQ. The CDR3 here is CASSLAAAGYEQYF. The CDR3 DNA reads TGTGCCAGCAGCTTAGCCGCGGCAGGCTACGAGCAGTACTTC.

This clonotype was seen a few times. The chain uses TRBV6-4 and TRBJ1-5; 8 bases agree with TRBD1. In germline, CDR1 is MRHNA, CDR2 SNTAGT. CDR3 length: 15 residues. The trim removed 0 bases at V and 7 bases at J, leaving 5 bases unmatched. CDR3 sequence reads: CASSDSTGVGQPQHF. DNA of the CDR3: TGTGCCAGCAGTGACTCGACAGGGGTGGGGCAGCCCCAGCATTTT.

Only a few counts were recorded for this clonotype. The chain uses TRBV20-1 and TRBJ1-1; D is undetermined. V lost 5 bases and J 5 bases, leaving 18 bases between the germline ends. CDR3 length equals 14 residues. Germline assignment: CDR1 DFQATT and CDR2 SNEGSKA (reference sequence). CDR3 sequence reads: CSAASDGGRTEAFF. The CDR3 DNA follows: TGCAGTGCTGCGTCGGACGGAGGACGGACTGAAGCTTTCTTT.

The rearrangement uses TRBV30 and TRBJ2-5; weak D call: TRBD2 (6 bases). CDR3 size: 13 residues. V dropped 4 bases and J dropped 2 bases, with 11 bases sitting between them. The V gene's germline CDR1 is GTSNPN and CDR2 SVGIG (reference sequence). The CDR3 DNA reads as TGTGCCTGGATTGGGAGCGGGCAAGAGACCCAGTACTTC. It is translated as CAWIGSGQETQYF.

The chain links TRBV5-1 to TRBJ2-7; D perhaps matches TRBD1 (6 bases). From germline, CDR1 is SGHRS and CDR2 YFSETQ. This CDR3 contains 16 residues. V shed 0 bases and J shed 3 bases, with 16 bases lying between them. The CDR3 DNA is TGCGCCAGCAGCTTGGTACCTACAGGGCAGCTCTACGAGCAGTACTTC. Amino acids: CASSLVPTGQLYEQYF.

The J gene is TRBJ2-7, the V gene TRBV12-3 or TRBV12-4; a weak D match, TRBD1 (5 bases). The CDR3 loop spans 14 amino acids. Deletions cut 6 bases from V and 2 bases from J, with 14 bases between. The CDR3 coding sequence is TGTGCCAGCAGACCCCGGACAAACACCTACGAGCAGTACTTC. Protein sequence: CASRPRTNTYEQYF.

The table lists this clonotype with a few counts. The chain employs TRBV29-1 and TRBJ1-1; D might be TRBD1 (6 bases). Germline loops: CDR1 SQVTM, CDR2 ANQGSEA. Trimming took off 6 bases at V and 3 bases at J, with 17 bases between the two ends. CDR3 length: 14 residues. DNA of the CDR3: TGCAGCGTCCCCTCGGGGGCCCCTTACACTGAAGCTTTCTTT. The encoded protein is CSVPSGAPYTEAFF.

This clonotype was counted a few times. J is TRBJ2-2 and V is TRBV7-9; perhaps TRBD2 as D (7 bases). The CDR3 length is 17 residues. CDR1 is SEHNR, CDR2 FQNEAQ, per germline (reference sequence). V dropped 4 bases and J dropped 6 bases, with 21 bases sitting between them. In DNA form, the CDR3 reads TGTGCCAGCAGCTCGCCGGCGGGGGACAACTACCCCGGGGAGCTGTTTTTT. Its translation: CASSSPAGDNYPGELFF.

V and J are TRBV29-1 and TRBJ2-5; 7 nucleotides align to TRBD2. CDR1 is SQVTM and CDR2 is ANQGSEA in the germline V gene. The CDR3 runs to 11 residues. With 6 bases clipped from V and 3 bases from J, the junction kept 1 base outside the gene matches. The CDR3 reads CSVGREETQYF. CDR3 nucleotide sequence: TGCAGCGTGGGGAGGGAAGAGACCCAGTACTTC. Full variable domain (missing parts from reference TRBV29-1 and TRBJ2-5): SAVISQKPSRDICQRGTSLTIQCQVDSQVTMMFWYRQQPGQSLTLIATANQGSEATYESGFVIDKFPISRPNLTFSTLTVSNMSPEDSSIYLCSVGREETQYFGPGTRLLVL.

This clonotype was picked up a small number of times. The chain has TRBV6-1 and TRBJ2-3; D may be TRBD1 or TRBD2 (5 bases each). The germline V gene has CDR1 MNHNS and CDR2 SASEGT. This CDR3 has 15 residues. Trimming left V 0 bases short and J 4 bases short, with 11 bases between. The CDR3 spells CASSEAVGESDTQYF. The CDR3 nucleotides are TGTGCCAGCAGTGAAGCTGTGGGGGAATCAGATACGCAGTATTTT.